The 4 T cell receptor beta chains listed next were all sequenced from one sample in a study of cytomegalovirus exposure and HLA in healthy donors. It was with 60 Vbeta and 13 Jbeta primers that the PCR ran. Using immunoSEQ multiplex PCR, the repertoire was profiled, and TCRdb retains in-frame clones only, with some absent. Here the sample table reports under 150,000 clones. Sequencing used PBMCs. The receptors here all came from a man in his forties or fifties in good health and CMV-seronegative.

The V gene is TRBV5-1, the J gene TRBJ2-5; 8 bases line up with TRBD1. The J call could be wrong; TRBJ2-7 is a better fit for the DNA end. Germline V lookup: CDR1 SGHRS, CDR2 YFSETQ. The CDR3 runs to 13 residues. The CDR3 sequence is CASSEDRVREQYF. The CDR3 bases are TGCGCCAGCAGCGAGGACAGGGTCCGCGAGCAGTACTTC.

The chain uses TRBV5-1 and TRBJ1-3; no firm D call. The CDR3 sequence is 14 residues long. Germline CDR1 reads SGHRS; CDR2 reads YFSETQ. Trimming stripped 1 base from V and 0 bases from J, with 5 bases between. The CDR3 sequence: CASSLNLSGNTIYF. The CDR3 coding sequence is TGCGCCAGCAGCTTGAATCTCTCTGGAAACACCATATATTTT.

This chain links TRBV19 with TRBJ1-2, with 12 bases matching TRBD1. The V segment lost 6 bases and the J segment 0 bases; nucleotides outside the gene matches: 8. The length of the CDR3 is 17 residues. Germline-derived CDR1 and CDR2 are LNHDA and SQIVND (reference sequence). Written as DNA, the CDR3 is TGTGCCAGTAGCCTTCTGGGACAGGGGGCCACTAACTATGGCTACACCTTC. Residues: CASSLLGQGATNYGYTF.

The chain links TRBV19 to TRBJ2-4, with 9 bases matching TRBD2. Per the germline V gene, CDR1 is LNHDA and CDR2 is SQIVND (reference sequence). V trimming: 0 bases; J trimming: 2 bases; junction bases outside the gene matches: 5. This CDR3 is 17 amino acids long. The chain's CDR3 is CASSIESGGKSKNIQYF. The DNA of the CDR3 is TGTGCCAGTAGTATAGAAAGCGGGGGGAAATCCAAAAACATTCAGTACTTC.